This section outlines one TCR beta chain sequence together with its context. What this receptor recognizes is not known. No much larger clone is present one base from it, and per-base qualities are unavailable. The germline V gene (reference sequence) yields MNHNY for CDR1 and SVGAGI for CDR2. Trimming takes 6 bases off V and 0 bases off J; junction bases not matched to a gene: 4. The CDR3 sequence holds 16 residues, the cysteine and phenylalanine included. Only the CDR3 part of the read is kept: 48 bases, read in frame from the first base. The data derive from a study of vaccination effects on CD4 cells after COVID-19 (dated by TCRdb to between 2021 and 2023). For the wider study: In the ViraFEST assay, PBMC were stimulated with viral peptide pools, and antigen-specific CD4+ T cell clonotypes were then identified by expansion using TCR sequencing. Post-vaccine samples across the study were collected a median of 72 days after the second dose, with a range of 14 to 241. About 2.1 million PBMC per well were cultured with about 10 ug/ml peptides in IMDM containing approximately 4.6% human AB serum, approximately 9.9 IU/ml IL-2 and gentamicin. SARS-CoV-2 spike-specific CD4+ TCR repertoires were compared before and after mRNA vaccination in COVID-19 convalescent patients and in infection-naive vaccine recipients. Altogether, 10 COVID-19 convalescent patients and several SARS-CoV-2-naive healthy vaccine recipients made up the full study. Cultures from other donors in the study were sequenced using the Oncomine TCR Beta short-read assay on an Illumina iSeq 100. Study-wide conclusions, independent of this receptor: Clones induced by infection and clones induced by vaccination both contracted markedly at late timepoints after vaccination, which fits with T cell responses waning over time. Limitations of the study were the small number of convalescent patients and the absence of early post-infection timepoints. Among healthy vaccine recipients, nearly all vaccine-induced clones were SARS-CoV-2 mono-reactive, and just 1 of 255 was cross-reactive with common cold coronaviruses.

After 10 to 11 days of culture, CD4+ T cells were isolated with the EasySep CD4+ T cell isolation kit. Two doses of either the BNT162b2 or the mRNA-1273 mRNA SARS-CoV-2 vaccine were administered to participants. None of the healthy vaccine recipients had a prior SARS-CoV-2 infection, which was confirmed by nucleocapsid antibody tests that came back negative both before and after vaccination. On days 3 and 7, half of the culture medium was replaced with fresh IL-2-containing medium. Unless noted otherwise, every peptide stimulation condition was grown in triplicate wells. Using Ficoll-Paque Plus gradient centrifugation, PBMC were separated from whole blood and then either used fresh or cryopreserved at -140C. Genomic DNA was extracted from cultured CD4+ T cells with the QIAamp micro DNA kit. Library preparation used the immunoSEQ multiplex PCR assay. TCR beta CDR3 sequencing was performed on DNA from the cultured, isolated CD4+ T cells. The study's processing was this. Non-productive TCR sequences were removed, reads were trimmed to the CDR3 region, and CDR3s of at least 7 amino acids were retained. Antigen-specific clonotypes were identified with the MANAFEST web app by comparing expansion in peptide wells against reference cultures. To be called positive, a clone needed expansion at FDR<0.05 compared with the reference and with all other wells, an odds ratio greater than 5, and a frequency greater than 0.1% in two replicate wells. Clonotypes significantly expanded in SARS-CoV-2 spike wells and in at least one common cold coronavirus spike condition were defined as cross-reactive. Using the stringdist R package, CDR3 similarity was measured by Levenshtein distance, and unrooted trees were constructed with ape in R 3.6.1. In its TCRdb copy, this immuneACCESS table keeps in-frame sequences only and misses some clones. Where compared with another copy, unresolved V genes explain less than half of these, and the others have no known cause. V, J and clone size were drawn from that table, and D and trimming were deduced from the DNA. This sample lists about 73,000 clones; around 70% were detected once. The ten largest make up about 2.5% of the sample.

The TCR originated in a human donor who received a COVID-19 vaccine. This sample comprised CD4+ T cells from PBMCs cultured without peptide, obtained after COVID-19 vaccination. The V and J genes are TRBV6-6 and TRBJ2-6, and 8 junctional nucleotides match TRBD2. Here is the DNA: TGTGCCAGCAGCCCGGGGGGGAGCTCTGGGGCCAACGTCCTGACTTTC. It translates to CASSPGGSSGANVLTF.